This T cell receptor beta chain was captured by sequencing in a study of vaccination and CD4 T cells after COVID-19. The treatment here: roughly 11-day PBMC culture with coronavirus spike peptide pools or control peptides (ViraFEST assay). In regard to this clonotype: Its matching antigen is unknown.

With the Oncomine TCR Beta short-read assay, DNA from cultured CD4+ T cells was sequenced. One entry per CDR3 protein results from TCRdb running MiXCR on the PCR reads. The sample records just under 20,000 distinct CDR3 sequences, about 44% being singletons. CDR3 size: 16 residues. The junction had 11 bases not matched to a gene; V was cut back by 3 bases and J by 4 bases. Germline-derived CDR1 and CDR2 are SGHKS and YYEKEE (reference sequence). The chain has TRBV5-5 and TRBJ2-3; TRBD2 agrees at 7 bases. The sequences come from CD4+ T cells from blood, cultured in vitro, collected before SARS-CoV-2 vaccination. This TCR was recovered from a human donor who had recovered from COVID-19. Here the CDR3 reads CASSSPREGRPDTQYF. For the CDR3, the DNA is TGTGCCAGCAGCTCTCCGAGGGAGGGCAGGCCAGATACGCAGTATTTT.